Here is one T cell receptor (beta chain) with its context. Its antigen is still unknown. Stated time point: blood 2 weeks post-SBRT. The treatment denotes: 15 Gy SBRT to primary tumor, nephrectomy 4 weeks later. Clear cell pathology was present in this patient's renal cell carcinoma. The sample belongs to a study of radiation and T cells in renal cell carcinoma. General study points: Without pretreatment biopsies, baseline tumor clonotype presence was undetermined. From baseline, blood top tumor clonotypes peaked at 2 weeks post-radiation.

Profiling relied on immunoSEQ multiplex PCR, and the TCRdb table lists in-frame clones only, not all of them. The sample shows roughly 78,000 clones, roughly 87% of them seen only once. This CDR3 contains 13 residues. Germline CDR1 SQVTM, CDR2 ANQGSEA. With 4 bases removed from V and 2 bases from J, the gap between germline ends came to 12 bases. The chain is built from TRBV29-1 and TRBJ2-7; perhaps TRBD1 as D (5 bases). The origin of this receptor is a man aged 60 to 75 with renal cell carcinoma. This sample comprised blood, obtained from a patient whose treatment included radiotherapy and nephrectomy. This CDR3 reads CSVVAKGTYEQYF. The CDR3 region has the DNA TGCAGCGTTGTGGCCAAGGGGACCTACGAGCAGTACTTC.